This TCR beta chain originates from a study of siplizumab effects on memory and regulatory T cells. Broader study findings: Whether proliferating Tregs in siplizumab cultures suppress was not functionally confirmed. Siplizumab significantly lowered the alloreactive sequences that could be traced to unstimulated CD4+ memory cells.

Assaying covered roughly 100,000 TCR templates per sample. Produced via immunoSEQ multiplex PCR; TCRdb's table is partial and in-frame only. The sample yields about 110,000 clones, approximately 92% seen once. CDR1 and CDR2 from the germline V gene are SNHLY and FYNNEI. The CDR3 spans 13 residues. The V gene end was trimmed by 6 bases and the J gene end by 1 base; junction bases not matched to a gene: 2. Of note for this clone: Its specificity is unknown.

Input material: CD4+ T cells sorted from blood. This chain joins TRBV2 and TRBJ1-1, with 7 positions matching TRBD1. The TCR originated in a human donor in good health. The CDR3 DNA follows: TGTGCCAGCAGGGGGGACAGGAACACTGAAGCTTTCTTT. Protein product: CASRGDRNTEAFF.